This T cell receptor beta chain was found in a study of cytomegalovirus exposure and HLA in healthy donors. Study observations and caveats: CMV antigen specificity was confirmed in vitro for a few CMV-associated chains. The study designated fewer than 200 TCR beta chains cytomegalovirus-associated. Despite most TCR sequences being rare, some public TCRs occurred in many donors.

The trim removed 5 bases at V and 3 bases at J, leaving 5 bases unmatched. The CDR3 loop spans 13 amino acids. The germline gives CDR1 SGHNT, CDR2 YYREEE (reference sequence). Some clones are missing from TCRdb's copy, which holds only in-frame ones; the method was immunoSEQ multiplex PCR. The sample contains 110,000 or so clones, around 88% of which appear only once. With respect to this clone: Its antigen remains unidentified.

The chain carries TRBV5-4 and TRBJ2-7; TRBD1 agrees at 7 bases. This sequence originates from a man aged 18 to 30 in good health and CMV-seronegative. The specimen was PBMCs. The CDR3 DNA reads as TGTGCCAGCAGTCAACCAGGGGGCTACGAGCAGTACTTC. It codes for CASSQPGGYEQYF.